This TCR beta chain was recorded in a study of blood T cell repertoires in COVID-19. At the level of the study: Donors in the United States, Italy and Spain gave samples during acute or convalescent COVID-19. Sources were T cells, B-cell-depleted T cells, or PBMCs; the material itself was cDNA or gDNA.

V was clipped by 4 bases and J by 4 bases; unmatched bases: 0. Germline V CDR1 and CDR2: KGHSH, LQKENI. The CDR3 length is 14 residues. Methods used by the authors: From reference gene primer amplification, estimates of nucleated cell counts were derived. The method was immunoSEQ multiplex PCR; TCRdb's version includes in-frame clones alone and lacks a portion of them. The V and J calls and clone size are taken from that table; D and trimming were inferred from the DNA. This table holds some 170,000 clones, approximately 80% found once. The sequencing sample was made of peripheral blood. V gene TRBV18 combines with J gene TRBJ2-2; 10 bases are a match to TRBD1. This sequence originates from a woman of 80 years or more with active or convalescent COVID-19. The DNA of the CDR3 is TGTGCCAGCTCACGGACAGGGGGCACCGGGGAGCTGTTTTTT. Its translation: CASSRTGGTGELFF. Drawing the rest from reference TRBV18 and TRBJ2-2, the complete variable domain is NAGVMQNPRHLVRRRGQEARLRCSPMKGHSHVYWYRQLPEEGLKFMVYLQKENIIDESGMPKERFSAEFPKEGPSILRIQQVVRGDSAAYFCASSRTGGTGELFFGEGSRLTVL.